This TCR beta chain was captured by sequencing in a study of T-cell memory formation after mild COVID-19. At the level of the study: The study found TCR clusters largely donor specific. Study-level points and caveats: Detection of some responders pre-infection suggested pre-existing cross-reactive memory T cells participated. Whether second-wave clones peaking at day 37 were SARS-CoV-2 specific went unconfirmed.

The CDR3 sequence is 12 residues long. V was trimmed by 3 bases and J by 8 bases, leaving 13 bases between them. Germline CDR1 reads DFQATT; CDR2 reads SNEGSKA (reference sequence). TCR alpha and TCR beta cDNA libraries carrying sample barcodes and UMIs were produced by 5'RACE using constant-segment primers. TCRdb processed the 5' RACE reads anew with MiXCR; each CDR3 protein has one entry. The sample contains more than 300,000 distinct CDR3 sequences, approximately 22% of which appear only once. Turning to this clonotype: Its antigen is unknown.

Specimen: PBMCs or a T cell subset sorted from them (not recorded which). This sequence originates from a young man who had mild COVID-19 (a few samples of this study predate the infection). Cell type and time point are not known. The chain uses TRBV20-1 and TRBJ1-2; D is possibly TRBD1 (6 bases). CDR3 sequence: CSASIRGLGYTF. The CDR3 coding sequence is TGCAGTGCTAGTATCAGGGGACTAGGCTACACCTTC.